This T cell receptor beta chain comes out of a study of control samples from healthy donors and cancer patients. TCRdb's copy holds only in-frame clones and misses some; the assay was immunoSEQ multiplex PCR. This sample has tens of thousands of clones, with about 95% found just once. V was trimmed by 7 bases and J by 7 bases, leaving 13 bases between them. This CDR3 is 12 amino acids long. The rearrangement joins TRBV12-3 or TRBV12-4 to TRBJ1-2, with D perhaps matching TRBD1 (6 bases). The sequencing sample was made of blood. The source of this sequence is a woman aged 25 to 39 in good health. The CDR3 sequence: CASTGGLGGYTF. In nucleotides, the CDR3 is TGTGCCAGCACGGGGGGGCTTGGTGGCTACACCTTC.